The rows below give T cell receptor beta chains drawn from one sample of a study of T cell responses to AZD1222 COVID-19 vaccine. Using immunoSEQ multiplex PCR, the repertoire was profiled, and TCRdb retains in-frame clones only, with some absent. This sample has 180,000 or so clones, with about 91% found just once. The starting material was peripheral blood, obtained 28 days after the second AZD1222 dose. These receptors came from an adult who received the AZD1222 COVID-19 vaccine. The CDR3 runs from the conserved cysteine through the conserved F or W. D genes are given only for firm matches. Some rows mark clone size as missing; the rest say once, few, many or name a class of expanded clone.

clone_size j_call v_call d_call cdr3_nt cdr3_aa
. TRBJ2-1 TRBV3-1/TRBV3-2 . TGTGCCAGCAGCCCTACAGGGCGTGAGCAGTTCTTC CASSPTGREQFF
. TRBJ1-3 TRBV2 . TGTGCCAGCAGTTCCCTCGGGGGGTCTGGAAACACCATATATTTT CASSSLGGSGNTIYF
. TRBJ1-5 TRBV15 . TGTGCCACCGGTCAGGATCCTAATCAGCCCCAGCATTTT CATGQDPNQPQHF
. TRBJ1-2 TRBV12-3/TRBV12-4 TRBD1 TGTGCCAGCAGTCGACAGGGAGGCTACACCTTC CASSRQGGYTF
. TRBJ1-4 TRBV5-1 TRBD1 TGCGCCAGCAGCTTTCAGGGGGCCGGGGGTGAAAAACTGTTTTTT CASSFQGAGGEKLFF
. TRBJ1-5 TRBV14 . TGTGCCAGCCCTCAAAAAGGGTATAGCAATCAGCCCCAGCATTTT CASPQKGYSNQPQHF
. TRBJ1-4 TRBV12-5 TRBD1 TGTGCTAGTGGTTTAGCAGGGGGCAAGGAAAAACTGTTTTTT CASGLAGGKEKLFF
. TRBJ2-5 TRBV7-2 . TGTGCCAGCAGTTTCTATACGCGTAGGGAGACCCAGTACTTC CASSFYTRRETQYF
. TRBJ1-6 TRBV30 TRBD1 TGTGCCTGGGGGACAGGTTATAGCTCCTATAATTCACCCCTCCACTTT CAWGTGYSSYNSPLHF
. TRBJ1-1 TRBV2 . TGTGCCAGCAGACCCCTCCGGGACGGGGTTGGTGAAGCTTTCTTT CASRPLRDGVGEAFF
. TRBJ2-2 TRBV6-4 . TGTGCCAGCAGTGACTCCGGGAACACCGGGGAGCTGTTTTTT CASSDSGNTGELFF
. TRBJ2-5 TRBV11-2 TRBD2 TGTGCCAGCAGCTGGGCTACTAGCGGGGGGCCACAAAAAGAGACCCAGTACTTC CASSWATSGGPQKETQYF
. TRBJ1-1 TRBV19 . TGTGCCAGTAGTATTCGGGTGACTGAAGCTTTCTTT CASSIRVTEAFF
. TRBJ2-7 TRBV29-1 . TGCAGCGCTTTGGCCCAAGGACTTGCCTACGAGCAGTACTTC CSALAQGLAYEQYF
once TRBJ2-2 TRBV2 . TGTGCCAGCAGTCCGGGGTTATCGAACACCGGGGAGCTGTTTTTT CASSPGLSNTGELFF
once TRBJ1-1 TRBV7-8 . TGTGCCAGCAGCTTCGGCAGGGAGGGGACTGAAGCTTTCTTT CASSFGREGTEAFF
. TRBJ2-1 TRBV27 TRBD1 TGTGCCAGCAGCTCCGGGACAGTCTACAATGAGCAGTTCTTC CASSSGTVYNEQFF
. TRBJ2-1 TRBV21-1 . TGTGCCAGCATCCAAAACACCCTGGAGGCTAGCGGGAGCCCCTCCTACAATGAGCAGTTCTTC CASIQNTLEASGSPSYNEQFF
. TRBJ1-1 TRBV10-2 . TGCGCCAGCAGTGATACCGGGAGCGAAGCTTTCTTT CASSDTGSEAFF
. TRBJ1-1 TRBV28 . TGTGCCAGCAGGTGGTCTTCGTGGAGGGACACTGAAGCTTTCTTT CASRWSSWRDTEAFF
. TRBJ2-5 TRBV14 . TGTGCCAGCAGCCAAGATCTGGGGGACAAAGAGACCCAGTACTTC CASSQDLGDKETQYF
. TRBJ2-1 TRBV7-2 TRBD2 TGTGCCAGCAGCGCCCGACTAGCCATTAGAGGAGACAATGAGCAGTTCTTC CASSARLAIRGDNEQFF
. TRBJ1-2 TRBV6-6 TRBD1 TGTGCCAGCAGTTCCAGGGGGGATGCCTATGGCTACACCTTC CASSSRGDAYGYTF
. TRBJ1-2 TRBV27 TRBD1 TGTGCCAGCAGCCGGGGACAGGGGGCCTCGCTGAACTATGGCTACACCTTC CASSRGQGASLNYGYTF
. TRBJ1-2 TRBV6-5 . TGTGCCAGCAGCTCCGTTGGCTACACCTTC CASSSVGYTF
. TRBJ2-7 TRBV6-5 . TGTGCCAGCAGGGGGGATTCTCTGAGCTCCTACGAGCAGTACTTC CASRGDSLSSYEQYF
. TRBJ1-1 TRBV5-4 TRBD1 TGTGCCAGCAGCTCCCGGACAGGATTGAACACTGAAGCTTTCTTT CASSSRTGLNTEAFF
once TRBJ2-7 TRBV11-3 . TGTGCCAGCAGCCCATCGACAGGAGGCGCTCAGCAGTACTTC CASSPSTGGAQQYF
. TRBJ1-1 TRBV7-2 . TGTGCCAGCAGCTTAGCTTCAGGGAACACTGGAGCTTTCTTT CASSLASGNTGAFF
. TRBJ1-1 TRBV10-3 . TGTGCCATCAGTGAGTCTTGGACATTTTTGGCCCCAGAAATGAACACTGAAGCTTTCTTT CAISESWTFLAPEMNTEAFF
. TRBJ2-4 TRBV5-1 . TGCGCCAGCAGCTTGGGACAGGGAGGCGAAAACATTCAGTACTTC CASSLGQGGENIQYF
. TRBJ1-2 TRBV14 . TGTGCCAGCAGCCAAGACGTATCGGGCTACACCTTC CASSQDVSGYTF
. TRBJ2-1 TRBV27 . TGTGCCAGCAGGCCAACAGAAATCAGGGAGCAGTTCTTC CASRPTEIREQFF
. TRBJ1-2 TRBV3-1/TRBV3-2 . TGTGCCAGCAGCGTACAGGGACACTATGGCTACACCTTC CASSVQGHYGYTF
. TRBJ1-5 TRBV10-3 . TGTGCCATCAGTGAGTCGGAGGGGTGGCAGCCCCAGCATTTT CAISESEGWQPQHF
. TRBJ2-1 TRBV5-5 TRBD1 TGTGCGGGGACAGGGGGTATTGTCGGTGAGCAGTTCTTC CAGTGGIVGEQFF
. TRBJ2-5 TRBV28 TRBD1 TGTGCCAGCAGTTTAGGACAGGGCCGGGAGACCCAGTACTTC CASSLGQGRETQYF
. TRBJ2-5 TRBV30 TRBD1 TGTGCCTGGAGTCCCACAGGGGGGGAGACCCAGTACTTC CAWSPTGGETQYF
. TRBJ1-6 TRBV15 . TGTGCCACCAGCAGAGACCGGGACATCCTTAATTCACCCCTCCACTTT CATSRDRDILNSPLHF
. TRBJ1-6 TRBV7-8 . TGTGCCAGCAGCTTATCGATTTTAACAGATAGATCACCCCTCCACTTT CASSLSILTDRSPLHF
. TRBJ2-5 TRBV7-9 . TGTGCCAGCAGCGGGCTAGGCCCGGCCCCAGAGACCCAGTACTTC CASSGLGPAPETQYF
once TRBJ1-1 TRBV27 . TGTGCCAGCAGTCCTGGGACATTGAACACTGAAGCTTTCTTT CASSPGTLNTEAFF
. TRBJ1-4 TRBV6-5 . TGTGCCAGCACCAACAGGCCTAATGAAAAACTGTTTTTT CASTNRPNEKLFF